This record covers a single T cell receptor beta chain. Its antigen is still unknown. This entry comes from a study of OX40 agonist ivuxolimab in advanced cancers. Overall study results and limits: The work left the antigen specificity of expanded peripheral T cells undetermined. Circulating CD4+ and CD8+ T cells showed clonal expansion by week 6 at 0.1 to 3.0 mg/kg. The authors also found low normalized T-cell clonal expansion in some nonresponders.

Blood samples were obtained at baseline, cycle 4 day 1, and cycle 7 day 1. The protocol was immunoSEQ multiplex PCR, while the TCRdb copy is restricted to in-frame clones and leaves out a portion. The sample includes about 50,000 clones, 93% of them seen just once. Germline V gene data show CDR1 as MNHEY and CDR2 as SVGAGI. With 5 bases clipped from V and 3 bases from J, the junction kept 3 bases outside the gene matches. CDR3 length: 14 amino acids. The material was CD4+ or CD8+ T cells sorted from blood, obtained in a trial of the OX40 agonist ivuxolimab. This TCR came from an adult with an advanced solid tumor such as melanoma, head and neck, liver or kidney cancer. V usage is TRBV6-5 and J usage is TRBJ2-7; 11 nucleotides align to TRBD1. The CDR3 reads CASSAGTGGYEQYF. CDR3 nucleotide sequence: TGTGCCAGCAGTGCCGGGACAGGGGGCTACGAGCAGTACTTC.